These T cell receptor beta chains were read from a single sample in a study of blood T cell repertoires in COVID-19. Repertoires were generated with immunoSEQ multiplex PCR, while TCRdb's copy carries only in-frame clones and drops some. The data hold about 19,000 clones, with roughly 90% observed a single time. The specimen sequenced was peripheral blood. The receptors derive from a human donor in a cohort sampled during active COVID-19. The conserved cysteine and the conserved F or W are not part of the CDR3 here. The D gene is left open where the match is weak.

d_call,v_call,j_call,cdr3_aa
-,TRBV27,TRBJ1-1,ASSRGTEAF
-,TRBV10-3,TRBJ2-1,AIESELYEQF
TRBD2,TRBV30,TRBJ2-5,AWSYNSGGAVETQY
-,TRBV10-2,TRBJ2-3,ASRERARADTQY
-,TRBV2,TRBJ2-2,ASRPGDWGMELF
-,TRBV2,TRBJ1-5,ASSGTGQPQH
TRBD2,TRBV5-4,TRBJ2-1,ASSRGGGGAGNEQF
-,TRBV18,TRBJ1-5,ASSPPSETDSNQPQH
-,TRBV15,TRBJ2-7,ATSRVPTGYANEQY
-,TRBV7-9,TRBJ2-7,ASSLRDSYEQY
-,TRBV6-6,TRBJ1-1,ASSYGQGEGTEAF
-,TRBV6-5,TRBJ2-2,ASSRTANTGELF
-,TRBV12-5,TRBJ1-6,ASGSVKVSPRSSYNSPLH
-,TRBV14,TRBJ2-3,ASSQGGVYSDTQY
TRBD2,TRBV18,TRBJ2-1,ASSPGTSGANNEQF
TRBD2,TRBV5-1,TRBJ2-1,ASSLLGGRLEQF